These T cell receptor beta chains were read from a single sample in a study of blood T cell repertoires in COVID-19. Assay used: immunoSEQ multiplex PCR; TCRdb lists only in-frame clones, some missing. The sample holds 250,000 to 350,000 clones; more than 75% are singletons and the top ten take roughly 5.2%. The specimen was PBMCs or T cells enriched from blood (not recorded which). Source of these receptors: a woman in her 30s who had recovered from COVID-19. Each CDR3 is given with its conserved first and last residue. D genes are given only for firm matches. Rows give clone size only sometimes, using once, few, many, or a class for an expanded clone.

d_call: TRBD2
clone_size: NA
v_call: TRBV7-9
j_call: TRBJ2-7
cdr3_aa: CASSLLADSYEQYF
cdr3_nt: TGTGCCAGCAGCTTACTAGCGGACTCCTACGAGCAGTACTTC

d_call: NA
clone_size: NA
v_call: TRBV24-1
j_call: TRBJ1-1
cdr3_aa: CATSDPDTEAFF
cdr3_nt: TGTGCCACCAGTGATCCGGACACTGAAGCTTTCTTT

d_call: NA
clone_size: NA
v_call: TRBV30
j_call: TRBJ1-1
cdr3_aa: CAWSAKADVPEAFF
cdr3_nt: TGTGCCTGGAGTGCCAAGGCGGATGTCCCTGAAGCTTTCTTT

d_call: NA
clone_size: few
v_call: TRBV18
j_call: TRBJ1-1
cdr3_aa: CASSPQQNTEAFF
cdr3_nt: TGTGCCAGCTCACCACAACAGAACACTGAAGCTTTCTTT

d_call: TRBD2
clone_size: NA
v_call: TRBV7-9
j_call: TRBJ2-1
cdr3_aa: CASSFGPLAGENEQFF
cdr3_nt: TGTGCCAGCAGCTTCGGACCCCTAGCGGGGGAGAATGAGCAGTTCTTC

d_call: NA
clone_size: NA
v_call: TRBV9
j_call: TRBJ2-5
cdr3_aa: CASSVTPAPGETQYF
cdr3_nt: TGTGCCAGCAGCGTTACTCCGGCCCCGGGAGAGACCCAGTACTTC

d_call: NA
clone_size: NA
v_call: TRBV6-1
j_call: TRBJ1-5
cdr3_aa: CASSEEWQGLWPQHF
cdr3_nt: TGTGCCAGCAGTGAAGAGTGGCAGGGGCTGTGGCCCCAGCATTTT

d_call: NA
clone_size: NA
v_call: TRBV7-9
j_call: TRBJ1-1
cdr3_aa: CASSPRVDTEAFF
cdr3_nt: TGTGCCAGCAGCCCCAGGGTTGACACTGAAGCTTTCTTT

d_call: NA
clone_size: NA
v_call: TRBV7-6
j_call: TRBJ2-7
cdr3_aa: CASSPSGGSYEQYF
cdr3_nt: TGTGCCAGCAGCCCCTCCGGGGGATCCTACGAGCAGTACTTC

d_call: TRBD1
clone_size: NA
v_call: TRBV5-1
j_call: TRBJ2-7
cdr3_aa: CASSLGQVPGEQYF
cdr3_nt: TGCGCCAGCAGCCTGGGACAGGTCCCGGGTGAGCAGTACTTC

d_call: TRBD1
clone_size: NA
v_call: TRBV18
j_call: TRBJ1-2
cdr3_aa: CASSPGRGRNGYTF
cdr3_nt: TGTGCCAGCTCACCTGGAAGGGGGCGCAATGGCTACACCTTC

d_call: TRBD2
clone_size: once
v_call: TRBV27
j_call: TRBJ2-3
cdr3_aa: CASSLVGGGDTQYF
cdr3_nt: TGTGCCAGCAGTTTAGTCGGCGGGGGAGATACGCAGTATTTT

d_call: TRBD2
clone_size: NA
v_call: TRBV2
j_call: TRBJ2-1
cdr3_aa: CASSLLAGGLSEQFF
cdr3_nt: TGTGCCAGCAGCCTACTAGCGGGGGGCCTGAGTGAGCAGTTCTTC

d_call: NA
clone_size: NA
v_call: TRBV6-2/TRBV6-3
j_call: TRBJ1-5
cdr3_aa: CASSGQSGYQPQHF
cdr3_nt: TGTGCCAGCAGTGGACAGTCGGGGTATCAGCCCCAGCATTTT

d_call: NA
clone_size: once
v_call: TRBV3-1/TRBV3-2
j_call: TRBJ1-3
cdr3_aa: CASRPQGGRSGNTIYF
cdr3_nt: TGTGCCAGCAGACCCCAGGGCGGTCGCTCTGGAAACACCATATATTTT

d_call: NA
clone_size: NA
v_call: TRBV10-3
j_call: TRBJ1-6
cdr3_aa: CAITGASNSPLHF
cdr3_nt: TGTGCCATCACAGGGGCCTCTAATTCACCCCTCCACTTT

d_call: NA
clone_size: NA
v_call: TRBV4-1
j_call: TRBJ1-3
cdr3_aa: CASSQSDTIYF
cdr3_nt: TGCGCCAGCAGCCAAAGCGACACCATATATTTT

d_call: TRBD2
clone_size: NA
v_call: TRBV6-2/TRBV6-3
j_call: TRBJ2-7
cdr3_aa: CASSYSYSAGGQDVQYF
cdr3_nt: TGTGCCAGCAGTTACTCGTACTCAGCGGGGGGGCAAGACGTGCAGTACTTC

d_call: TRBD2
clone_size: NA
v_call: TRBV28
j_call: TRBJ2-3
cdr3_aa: CASSLLASGSTDTQYF
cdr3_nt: TGTGCCAGCAGCCTCCTAGCTAGCGGAAGCACAGATACGCAGTATTTT

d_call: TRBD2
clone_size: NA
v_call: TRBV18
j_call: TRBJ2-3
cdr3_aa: CASSPDTAGGSGTQYF
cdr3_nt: TGTGCCAGCTCACCAGATACAGCGGGGGGTTCGGGTACGCAGTATTTT

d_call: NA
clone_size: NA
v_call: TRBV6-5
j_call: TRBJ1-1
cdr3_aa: CASRRVLGREAFF
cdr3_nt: TGTGCCAGCAGGCGGGTTTTAGGGAGGGAAGCTTTCTTT

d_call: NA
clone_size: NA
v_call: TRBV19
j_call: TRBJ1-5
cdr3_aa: CASSIGAGSGPQHF
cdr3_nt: TGTGCCAGTAGTATAGGGGCAGGGTCTGGCCCCCAGCATTTT

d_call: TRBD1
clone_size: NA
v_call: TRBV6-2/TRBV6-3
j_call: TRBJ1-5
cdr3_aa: CASSYDVGTGGLQPQHF
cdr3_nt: TGTGCCAGCAGTTACGACGTTGGGACAGGGGGCCTTCAGCCCCAGCATTTT

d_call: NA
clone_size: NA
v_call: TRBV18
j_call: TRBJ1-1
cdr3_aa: CASLWTDLMNTEAFF
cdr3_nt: TGTGCCAGCCTATGGACAGATCTAATGAACACTGAAGCTTTCTTT

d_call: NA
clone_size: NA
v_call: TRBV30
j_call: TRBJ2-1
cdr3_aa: CAWKAIRSSYNEQFF
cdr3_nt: TGTGCCTGGAAGGCTATCCGGAGCTCCTACAATGAGCAGTTCTTC

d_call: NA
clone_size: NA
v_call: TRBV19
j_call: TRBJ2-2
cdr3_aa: CASSWTDTGELFF
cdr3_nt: TGTGCCAGTAGTTGGACAGACACCGGGGAGCTGTTTTTT

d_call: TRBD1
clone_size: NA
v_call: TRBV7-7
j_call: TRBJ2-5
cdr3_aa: CASSKGGQGQETQYF
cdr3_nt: TGTGCCAGCAGCAAGGGGGGACAGGGACAAGAGACCCAGTACTTC

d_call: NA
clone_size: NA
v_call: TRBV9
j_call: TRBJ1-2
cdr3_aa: CASSVDSTNYGYTF
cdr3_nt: TGTGCCAGCAGCGTAGACAGCACTAACTATGGCTACACCTTC

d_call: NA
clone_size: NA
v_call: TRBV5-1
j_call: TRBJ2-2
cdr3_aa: CASSPTGSNTGELFF
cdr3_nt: TGCGCCAGCAGCCCTACAGGTTCTAACACCGGGGAGCTGTTTTTT

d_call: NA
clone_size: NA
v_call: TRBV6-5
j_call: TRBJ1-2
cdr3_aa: CASDHRVTGYTF
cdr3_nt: TGTGCCAGTGACCACAGGGTTACTGGCTACACCTTC

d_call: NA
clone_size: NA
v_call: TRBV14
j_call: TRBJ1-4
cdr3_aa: CASSQDGGALEKLFF
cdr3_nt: TGTGCCAGCAGCCAAGATGGCGGAGCTCTGGAAAAACTGTTTTTT

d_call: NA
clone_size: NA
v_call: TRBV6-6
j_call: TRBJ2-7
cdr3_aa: CASSYAGIYEQYF
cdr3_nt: TGTGCCAGCAGTTACGCCGGGATCTACGAGCAGTACTTC

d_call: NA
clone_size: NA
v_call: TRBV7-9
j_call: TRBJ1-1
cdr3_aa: CASSAEGVAAFF
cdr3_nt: TGTGCCAGCAGCGCGGAAGGGGTCGCAGCTTTCTTT

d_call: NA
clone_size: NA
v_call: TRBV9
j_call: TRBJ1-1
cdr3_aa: CASSVEQRDTEAFF
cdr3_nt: TGTGCCAGCAGCGTAGAACAGAGGGACACTGAAGCTTTCTTT

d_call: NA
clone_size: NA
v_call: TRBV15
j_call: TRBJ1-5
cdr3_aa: CATSPTGGNQPQHF
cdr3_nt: TGTGCCACCAGCCCGACGGGGGGCAATCAGCCCCAGCATTTT

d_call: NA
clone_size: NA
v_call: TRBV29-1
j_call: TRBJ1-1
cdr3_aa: CSVRQEPNTEAFF
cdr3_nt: TGCAGCGTTAGACAGGAGCCGAACACTGAAGCTTTCTTT

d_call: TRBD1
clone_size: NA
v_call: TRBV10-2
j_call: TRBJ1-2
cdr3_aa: CASSLDRPYGYTF
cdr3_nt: TGCGCCAGCAGTTTGGACAGGCCCTATGGCTACACCTTC

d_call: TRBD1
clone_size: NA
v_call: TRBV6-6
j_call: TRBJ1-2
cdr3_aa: CASITPGQGEGKGYTF
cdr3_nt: TGTGCCAGCATTACCCCGGGACAGGGCGAAGGGAAAGGCTACACCTTC

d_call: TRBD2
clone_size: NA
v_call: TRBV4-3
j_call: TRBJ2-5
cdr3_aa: CASSLSGALRRETQYF
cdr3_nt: TGCGCCAGCAGCCTTAGCGGGGCCCTCCGGCGAGAGACCCAGTACTTC

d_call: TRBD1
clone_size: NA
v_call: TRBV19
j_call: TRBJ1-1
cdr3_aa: CASSKVPGQGGTEAFF
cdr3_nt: TGTGCCAGTAGTAAGGTACCGGGACAGGGCGGCACTGAAGCTTTCTTT

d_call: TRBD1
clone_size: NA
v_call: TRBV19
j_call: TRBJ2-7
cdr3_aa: CASSIGQGAYEQYF
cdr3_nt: TGTGCCAGTAGTATCGGACAGGGCGCCTACGAGCAGTACTTC

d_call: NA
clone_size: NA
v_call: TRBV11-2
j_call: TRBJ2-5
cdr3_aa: CASSRTEGTQYF
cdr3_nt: TGTGCCAGCAGCAGAACGGAGGGGACCCAGTACTTC

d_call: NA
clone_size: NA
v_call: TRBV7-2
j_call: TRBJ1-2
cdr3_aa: CASSPYREGYTF
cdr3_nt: TGTGCCAGCAGCCCCTACAGGGAGGGCTACACCTTC

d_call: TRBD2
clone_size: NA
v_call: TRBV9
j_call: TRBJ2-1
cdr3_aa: CASSVEGTSGTFF
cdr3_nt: TGTGCCAGCAGCGTAGAGGGGACTAGCGGAACGTTCTTC

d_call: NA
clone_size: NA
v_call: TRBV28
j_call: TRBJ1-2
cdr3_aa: CASSDRSPYGYTF
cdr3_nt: TGTGCCAGCAGCGACAGGTCCCCCTATGGCTACACCTTC

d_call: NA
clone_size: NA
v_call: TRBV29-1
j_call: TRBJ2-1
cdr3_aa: CSVLISDPYNEQFF
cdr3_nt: TGCAGCGTTCTGATAAGCGACCCCTACAATGAGCAGTTCTTC

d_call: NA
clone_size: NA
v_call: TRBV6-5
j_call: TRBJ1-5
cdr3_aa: CASSYLENQPQHF
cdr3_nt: TGTGCCAGCAGTTACTTGGAGAATCAGCCCCAGCATTTT